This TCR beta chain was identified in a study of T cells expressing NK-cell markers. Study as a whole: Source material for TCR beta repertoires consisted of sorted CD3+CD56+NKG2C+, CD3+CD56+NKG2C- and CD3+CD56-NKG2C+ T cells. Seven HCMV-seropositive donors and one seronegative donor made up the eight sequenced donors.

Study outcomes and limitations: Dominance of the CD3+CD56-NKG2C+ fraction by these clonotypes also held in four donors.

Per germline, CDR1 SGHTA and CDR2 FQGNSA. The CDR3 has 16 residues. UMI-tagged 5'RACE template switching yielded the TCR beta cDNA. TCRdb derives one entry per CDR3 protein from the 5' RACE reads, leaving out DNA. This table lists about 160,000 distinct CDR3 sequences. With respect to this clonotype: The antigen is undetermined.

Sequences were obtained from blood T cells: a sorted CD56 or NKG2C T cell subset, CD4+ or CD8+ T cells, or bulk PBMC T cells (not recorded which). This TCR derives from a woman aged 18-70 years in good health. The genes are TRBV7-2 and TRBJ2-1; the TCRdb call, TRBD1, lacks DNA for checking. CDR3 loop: CASSPGGVRSYNEQFF.